A single T cell receptor beta chain is shown here with its context. These data belong to a study of control samples from healthy donors and cancer patients. The assay was immunoSEQ multiplex PCR, and TCRdb's table has in-frame clones only and misses some. The sample holds roughly 150,000 clones, around 90% seen once. This clonotype was sampled from a man under 40 in good health. The sequenced sample was blood.

The CDR3 reads CASSDPLNVPGTNYGYTF. The CDR3 DNA reads TGTGCCAGCAGTGACCCTTTGAACGTCCCAGGTACTAACTATGGCTACACCTTC. The rearrangement uses TRBV6-1 and TRBJ1-2; D is unclear. There are 18 residues in the CDR3. Looked up from germline, CDR1 is MNHNS and CDR2 is SASEGT. V was cut by 3 bases and J by 0 bases, with 20 bases left in between.